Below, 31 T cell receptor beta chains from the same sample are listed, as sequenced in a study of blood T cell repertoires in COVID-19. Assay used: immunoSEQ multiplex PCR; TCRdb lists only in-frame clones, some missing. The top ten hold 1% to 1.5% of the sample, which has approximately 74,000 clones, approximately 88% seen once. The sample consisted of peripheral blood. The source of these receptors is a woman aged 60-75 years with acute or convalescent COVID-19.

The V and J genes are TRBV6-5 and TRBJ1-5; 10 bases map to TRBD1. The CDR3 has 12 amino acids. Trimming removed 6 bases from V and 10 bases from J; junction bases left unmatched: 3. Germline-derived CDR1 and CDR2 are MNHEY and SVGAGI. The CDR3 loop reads CASRGQGLPQHF. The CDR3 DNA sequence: TGTGCCAGCAGGGGACAGGGGTTACCCCAGCATTTT.

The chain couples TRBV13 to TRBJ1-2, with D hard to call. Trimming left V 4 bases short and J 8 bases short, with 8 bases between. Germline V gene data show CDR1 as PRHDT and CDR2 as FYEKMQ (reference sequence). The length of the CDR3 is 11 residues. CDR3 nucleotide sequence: TGTGCCAGCAGCTCTCGAGGGGGCTACACCTTC. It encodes CASSSRGGYTF.

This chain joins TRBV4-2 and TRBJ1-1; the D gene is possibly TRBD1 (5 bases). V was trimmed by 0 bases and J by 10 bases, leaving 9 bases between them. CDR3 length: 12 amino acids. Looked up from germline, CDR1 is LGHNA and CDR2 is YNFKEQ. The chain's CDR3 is CASSQEWGVAFF. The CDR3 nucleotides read TGTGCCAGCAGCCAAGAATGGGGGGTAGCTTTCTTT.

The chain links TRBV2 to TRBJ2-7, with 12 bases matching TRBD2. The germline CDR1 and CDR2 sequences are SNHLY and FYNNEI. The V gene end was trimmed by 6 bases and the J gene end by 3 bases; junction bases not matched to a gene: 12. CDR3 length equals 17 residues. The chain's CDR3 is CASRAGLAGSSGYEQYV. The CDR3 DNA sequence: TGTGCCAGCAGAGCCGGACTAGCGGGATCTTCCGGCTACGAGCAGTACGTC.

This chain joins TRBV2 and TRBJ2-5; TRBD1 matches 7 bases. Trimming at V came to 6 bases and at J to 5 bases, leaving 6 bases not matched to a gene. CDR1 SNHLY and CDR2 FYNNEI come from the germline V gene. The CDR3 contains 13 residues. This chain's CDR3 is CASRYRGTETQYF. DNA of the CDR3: TGTGCCAGCAGGTACAGGGGAACGGAGACCCAGTACTTC.

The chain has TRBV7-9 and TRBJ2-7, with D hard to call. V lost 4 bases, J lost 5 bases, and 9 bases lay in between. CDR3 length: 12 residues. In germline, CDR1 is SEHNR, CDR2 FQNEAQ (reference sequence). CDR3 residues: CASSSGSHEQYV. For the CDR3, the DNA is TGTGCCAGCAGCTCAGGCAGCCACGAGCAGTACGTC.

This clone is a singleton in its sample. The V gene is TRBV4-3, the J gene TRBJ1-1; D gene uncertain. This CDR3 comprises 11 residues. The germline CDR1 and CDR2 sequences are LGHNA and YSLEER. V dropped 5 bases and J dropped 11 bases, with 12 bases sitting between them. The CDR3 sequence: CASSGGERAFF. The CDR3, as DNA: TGCGCCAGCAGCGGCGGGGAGAGGGCTTTCTTT.

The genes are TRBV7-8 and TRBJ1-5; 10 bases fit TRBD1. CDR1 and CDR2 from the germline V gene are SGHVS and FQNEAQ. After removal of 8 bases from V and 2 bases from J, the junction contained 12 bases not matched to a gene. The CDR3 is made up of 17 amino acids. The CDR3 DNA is TGTGCCAGCGACTCCGGGACAGGGGCTTTAGGCAATCAGCCCCAGCATTTT. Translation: CASDSGTGALGNQPQHF. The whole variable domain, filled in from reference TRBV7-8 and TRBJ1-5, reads GAGVSQSPRYKVAKRGQDVALRCDPISGHVSLFWYQQALGQGPEFLTYFQNEAQLDKSGLPSDRFFAERPEGSVSTLKIQRTQQEDSAVYLCASDSGTGALGNQPQHFGDGTRLSIL.

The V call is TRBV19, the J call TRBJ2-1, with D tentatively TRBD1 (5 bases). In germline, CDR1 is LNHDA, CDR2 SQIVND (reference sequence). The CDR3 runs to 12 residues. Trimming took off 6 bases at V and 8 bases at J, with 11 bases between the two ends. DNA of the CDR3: TGTGCCAGTAGGCCGGAAGGGGATGAGCAGTTCTTC. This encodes CASRPEGDEQFF.

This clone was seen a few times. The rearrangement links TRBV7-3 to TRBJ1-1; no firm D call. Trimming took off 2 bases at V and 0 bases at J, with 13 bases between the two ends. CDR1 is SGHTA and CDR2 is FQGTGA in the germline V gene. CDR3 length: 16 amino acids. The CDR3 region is CASSLGSPGMNTEAFF. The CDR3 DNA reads TGTGCCAGCAGCTTAGGAAGTCCGGGTATGAACACTGAAGCTTTCTTT.

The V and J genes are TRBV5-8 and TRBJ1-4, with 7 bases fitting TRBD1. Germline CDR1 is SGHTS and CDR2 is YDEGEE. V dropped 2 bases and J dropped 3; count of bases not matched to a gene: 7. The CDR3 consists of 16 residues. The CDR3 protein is CASSLSPGQPNEKLFF. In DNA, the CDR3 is TGTGCCAGCAGCTTATCCCCGGGACAGCCTAATGAAAAACTGTTTTTT.

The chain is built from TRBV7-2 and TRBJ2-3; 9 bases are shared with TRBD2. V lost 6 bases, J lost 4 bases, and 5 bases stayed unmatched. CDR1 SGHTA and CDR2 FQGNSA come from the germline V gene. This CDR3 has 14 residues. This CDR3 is CASRVLAGPDTQYF. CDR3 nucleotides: TGTGCCAGCAGGGTGCTAGCGGGACCAGATACGCAGTATTTT.

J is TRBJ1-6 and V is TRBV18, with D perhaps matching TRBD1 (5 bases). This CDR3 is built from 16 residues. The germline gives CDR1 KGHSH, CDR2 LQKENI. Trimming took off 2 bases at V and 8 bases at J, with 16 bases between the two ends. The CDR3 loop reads CASSPAPPGGYSPLHF. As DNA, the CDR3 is TGTGCCAGCTCACCAGCCCCCCCCGGGGGTTATTCACCCCTCCACTTT.

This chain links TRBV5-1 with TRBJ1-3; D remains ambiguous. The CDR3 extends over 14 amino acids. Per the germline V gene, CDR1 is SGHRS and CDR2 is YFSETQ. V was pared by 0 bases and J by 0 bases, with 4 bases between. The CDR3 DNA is TGCGCCAGCAGCTTGGACAGCTCTGGAAACACCATATATTTT. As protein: CASSLDSSGNTIYF.

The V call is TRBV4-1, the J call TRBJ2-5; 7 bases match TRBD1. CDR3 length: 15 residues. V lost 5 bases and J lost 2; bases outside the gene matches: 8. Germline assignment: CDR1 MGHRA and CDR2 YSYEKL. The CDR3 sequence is CASSYLPDRQETQYF. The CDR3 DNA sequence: TGCGCCAGCAGCTACCTTCCGGACAGGCAAGAGACCCAGTACTTC.

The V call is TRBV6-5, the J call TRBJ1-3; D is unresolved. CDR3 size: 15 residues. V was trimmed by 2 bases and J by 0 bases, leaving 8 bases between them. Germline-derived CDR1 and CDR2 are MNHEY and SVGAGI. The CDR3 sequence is CASSYARLSGNTIYF. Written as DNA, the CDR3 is TGTGCCAGCAGTTACGCCAGACTCTCTGGAAACACCATATATTTT.

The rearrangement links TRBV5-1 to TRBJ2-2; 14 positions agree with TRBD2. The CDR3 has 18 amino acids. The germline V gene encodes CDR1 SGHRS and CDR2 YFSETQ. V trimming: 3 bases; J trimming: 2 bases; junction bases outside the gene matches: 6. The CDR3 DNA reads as TGCGCCAGCAGCTGGGGGACTAGCGGGGGCCCTAACACCGGGGAGCTGTTTTTT. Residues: CASSWGTSGGPNTGELFF.

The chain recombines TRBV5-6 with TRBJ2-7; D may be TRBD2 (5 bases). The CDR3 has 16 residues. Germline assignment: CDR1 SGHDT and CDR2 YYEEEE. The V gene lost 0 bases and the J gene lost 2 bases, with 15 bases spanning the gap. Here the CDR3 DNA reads TGTGCCAGCAGCTTGGGTCGAGGACTTCAAACCTACGAGCAGTACGTC. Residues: CASSLGRGLQTYEQYV.

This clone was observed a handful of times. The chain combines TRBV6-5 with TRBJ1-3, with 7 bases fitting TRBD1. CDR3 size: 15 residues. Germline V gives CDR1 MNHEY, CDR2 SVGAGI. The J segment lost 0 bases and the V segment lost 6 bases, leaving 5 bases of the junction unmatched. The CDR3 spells CASSQTGSSGNTIYF. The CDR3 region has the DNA TGTGCCAGCAGCCAGACAGGGAGCTCTGGAAACACCATATATTTT.

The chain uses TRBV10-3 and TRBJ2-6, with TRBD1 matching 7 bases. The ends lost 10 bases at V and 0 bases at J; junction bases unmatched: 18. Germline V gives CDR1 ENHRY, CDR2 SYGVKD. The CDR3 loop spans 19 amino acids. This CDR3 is CATTDPDRVILSGANVLTF. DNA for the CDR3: TGTGCCACCACCGACCCTGACAGGGTAATCCTCTCTGGGGCCAACGTCCTGACTTTC.

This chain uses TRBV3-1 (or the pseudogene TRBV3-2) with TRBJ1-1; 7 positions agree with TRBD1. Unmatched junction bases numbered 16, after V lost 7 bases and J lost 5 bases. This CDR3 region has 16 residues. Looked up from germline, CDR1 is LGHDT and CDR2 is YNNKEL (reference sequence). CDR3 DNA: TGTGCCAGCACCCTCACAGGGGCCGGACGTTTTACTGAAGCTTTCTTT. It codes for CASTLTGAGRFTEAFF.

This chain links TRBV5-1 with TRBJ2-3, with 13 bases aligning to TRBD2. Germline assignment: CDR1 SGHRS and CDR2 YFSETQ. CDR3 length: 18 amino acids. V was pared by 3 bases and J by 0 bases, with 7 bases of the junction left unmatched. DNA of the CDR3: TGCGCCAGCAGCTATCGGACTAGCGGGGGCCGAAGCACAGATACGCAGTATTTT. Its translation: CASSYRTSGGRSTDTQYF. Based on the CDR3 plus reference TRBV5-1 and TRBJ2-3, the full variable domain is KAGVTQTPRYLIKTRGQQVTLSCSPISGHRSVSWYQQTPGQGLQFLFEYFSETQRNKGNFPGRFSGRQFSNSRSEMNVSTLELGDSALYLCASSYRTSGGRSTDTQYFGPGTRLTVL.

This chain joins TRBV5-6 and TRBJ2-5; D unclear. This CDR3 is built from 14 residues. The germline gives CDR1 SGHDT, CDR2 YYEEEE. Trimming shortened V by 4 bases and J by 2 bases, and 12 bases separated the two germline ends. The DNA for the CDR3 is TGTGCCAGCAGCCCTCTATATGCTCAAGAGACCCAGTACTTC. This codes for CASSPLYAQETQYF.

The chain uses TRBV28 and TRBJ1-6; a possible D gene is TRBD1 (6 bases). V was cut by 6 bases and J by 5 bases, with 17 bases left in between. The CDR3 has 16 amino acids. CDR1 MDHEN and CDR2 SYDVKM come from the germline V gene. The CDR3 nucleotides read TGTGCCAGCAGCCCGGGACACCTTTTTGATAATTCACCCCTCCACTTT. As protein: CASSPGHLFDNSPLHF.

CDR3 DNA sequence: TGTGCCAGCAGCTTACAGGGTAACTATGGCTACACCTTC. Amino acids: CASSLQGNYGYTF. V and J are TRBV27 and TRBJ1-2; maybe TRBD1 (6 bases). This CDR3 is built from 13 residues. Trimming took 6 bases from V and 1 from J, leaving 9 bases between them. CDR1 and CDR2 (germline): MNHEY, SMNVEV (reference sequence).

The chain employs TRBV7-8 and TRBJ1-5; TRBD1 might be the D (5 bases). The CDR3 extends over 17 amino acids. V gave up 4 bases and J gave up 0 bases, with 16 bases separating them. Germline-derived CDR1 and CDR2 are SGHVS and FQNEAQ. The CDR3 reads CASSSKEGGASNQPQHF. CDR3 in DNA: TGTGCCAGCAGCTCCAAGGAAGGTGGGGCTAGCAATCAGCCCCAGCATTTT. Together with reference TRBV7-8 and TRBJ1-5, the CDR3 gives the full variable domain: GAGVSQSPRYKVAKRGQDVALRCDPISGHVSLFWYQQALGQGPEFLTYFQNEAQLDKSGLPSDRFFAERPEGSVSTLKIQRTQQEDSAVYLCASSSKEGGASNQPQHFGDGTRLSIL.

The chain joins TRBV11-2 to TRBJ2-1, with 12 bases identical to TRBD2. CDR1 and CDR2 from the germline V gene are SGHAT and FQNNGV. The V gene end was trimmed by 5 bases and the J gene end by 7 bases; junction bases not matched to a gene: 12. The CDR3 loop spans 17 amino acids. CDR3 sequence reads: CASSTRASGRVLNEQFF. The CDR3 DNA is TGTGCCAGCAGCACTAGGGCTAGCGGGAGGGTTTTGAATGAGCAGTTCTTC.

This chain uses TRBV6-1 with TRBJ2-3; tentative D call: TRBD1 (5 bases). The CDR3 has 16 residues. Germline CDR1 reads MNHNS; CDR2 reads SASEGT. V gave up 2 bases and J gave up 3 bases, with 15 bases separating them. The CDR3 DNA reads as TGTGCCAGCAGTGAACGAATAAGGGGTCGGACAGATACGCAGTATTTT. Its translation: CASSERIRGRTDTQYF.

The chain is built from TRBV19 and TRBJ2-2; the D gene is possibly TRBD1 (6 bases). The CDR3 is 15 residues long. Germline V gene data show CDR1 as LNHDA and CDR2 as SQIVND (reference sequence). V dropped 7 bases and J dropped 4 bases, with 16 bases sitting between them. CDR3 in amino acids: CASIWTVRSTGELFF. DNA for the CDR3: TGTGCCAGTATTTGGACAGTCCGAAGCACCGGGGAGCTGTTTTTT.

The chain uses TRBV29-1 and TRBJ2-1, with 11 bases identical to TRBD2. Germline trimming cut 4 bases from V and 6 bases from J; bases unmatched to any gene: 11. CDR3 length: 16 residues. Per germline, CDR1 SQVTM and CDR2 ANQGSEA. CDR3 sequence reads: CSVVAFSGGAFNEQFF. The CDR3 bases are TGCAGCGTTGTGGCCTTTAGCGGGGGGGCTTTCAATGAGCAGTTCTTC.

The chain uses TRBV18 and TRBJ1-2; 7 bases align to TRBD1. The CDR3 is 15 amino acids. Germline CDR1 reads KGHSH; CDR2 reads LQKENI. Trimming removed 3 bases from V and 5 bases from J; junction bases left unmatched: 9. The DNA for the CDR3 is TGTGCCAGCTCACCCTCAACAGGGGTAGAATATGGCTACACCTTC. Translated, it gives CASSPSTGVEYGYTF.